Listed below are T cell receptor beta chains from one sample, sequenced in a study of vaccination effects on CD4 cells after COVID-19. No antigen is known for these receptors. Here immunoSEQ multiplex PCR was the method, and the copy in TCRdb shows in-frame clones only, minus some. The sample carries 65,000 to 90,000 clones, around 67% recorded once. The sequencing here drew on CD4+ T cells from PBMCs cultured without peptide, taken after COVID-19 vaccination. The receptors were gathered from a human donor who received a COVID-19 vaccine. Both conserved end residues are part of each CDR3. The order of the fields is clone size, J gene, D gene, V gene, CDR3 protein, CDR3 DNA. D genes are given only for firm matches. Rows give clone size only sometimes, using once, few, many, or a class for an expanded clone.

>medium-sized|TRBJ2-3|NA|TRBV3-1/TRBV3-2
CASSPNLGDTQYF
TGTGCCAGCAGCCCCAACTTAGGGGATACGCAGTATTTT
>NA|TRBJ1-1|TRBD1|TRBV7-9
CASSLEPGGTEAFF
TGTGCCAGCAGCTTAGAACCAGGGGGCACTGAAGCTTTCTTT
>NA|TRBJ2-5|NA|TRBV5-1
CASSLEAGWVETQYF
TGCGCCAGCAGCTTGGAAGCGGGTTGGGTAGAGACCCAGTACTTC
>NA|TRBJ1-1|TRBD1|TRBV5-6
CASSSDRGTEAFF
TGTGCCAGCAGCTCAGACAGGGGCACTGAAGCTTTCTTT
>NA|TRBJ2-1|TRBD1|TRBV5-6
CASSSGQGASYNEQFF
TGTGCCAGCAGCTCTGGACAGGGGGCATCTTACAATGAGCAGTTCTTC
>NA|TRBJ1-6|NA|TRBV5-1
CASRLSSGGSSYNSPLHF
TGCGCCAGCCGCCTGAGCAGTGGGGGGAGCTCCTATAATTCACCCCTCCACTTT
>NA|TRBJ2-5|NA|TRBV2
CASSGGRGLQETQYF
TGTGCCAGCAGTGGGGGGAGGGGGCTACAAGAGACCCAGTACTTC
>NA|TRBJ2-3|TRBD2|TRBV9
CASSTGLAILSDTQYF
TGTGCCAGCAGCACGGGACTAGCGATTTTATCAGATACGCAGTATTTT
>NA|TRBJ1-1|NA|TRBV2
CASSEGGAVQAFF
TGTGCCAGCAGTGAAGGAGGGGCGGTACAAGCTTTCTTT
>NA|TRBJ1-5|NA|TRBV4-1
CASSQDRGTWPQHF
TGCGCCAGCAGCCAAGACAGGGGCACCTGGCCCCAGCATTTT
>NA|TRBJ2-2|NA|TRBV30
CAWSTGNGNTGELFF
TGTGCCTGGAGCACGGGGAATGGGAACACCGGGGAGCTGTTTTTT
>once|TRBJ1-5|NA|TRBV7-2
CASSLVGNQPQHF
TGTGCCAGCAGCTTAGTGGGCAATCAGCCCCAGCATTTT
>NA|TRBJ1-1|NA|TRBV5-1
CASGTRAGQMNTEAFF
TGCGCCAGCGGTACCCGAGCGGGACAAATGAACACTGAAGCTTTCTTT
>NA|TRBJ1-2|NA|TRBV7-3
CASSPHPGGAQGYTF
TGTGCCAGCAGCCCCCACCCGGGGGGCGCGCAAGGCTACACCTTC
>NA|TRBJ2-3|TRBD1|TRBV2
CASSDPGGRGDTQYF
TGTGCCAGCAGTGACCCAGGGGGCCGTGGAGATACGCAGTATTTT
>NA|TRBJ2-3|NA|TRBV9
CASSAHVGGGTDTQYF
TGTGCCAGCAGCGCGCACGTAGGTGGGGGCACAGATACGCAGTATTTT
>once|TRBJ2-5|TRBD1|TRBV2
CASSEGPSRRRGFETQYF
TGTGCCAGCAGTGAAGGTCCCTCCAGGCGCAGGGGGTTTGAGACCCAGTACTTC
>NA|TRBJ2-2|TRBD1|TRBV2
CASGTGENTGELFF
TGTGCCAGCGGAACAGGGGAGAACACCGGGGAGCTGTTTTTT
>once|TRBJ2-5|TRBD1|TRBV12-3/TRBV12-4
CASSFQGEETQYF
TGTGCCAGCAGTTTCCAGGGGGAAGAGACCCAGTACTTC
>NA|TRBJ1-6|NA|TRBV19
CASSNTWTSGRTPLHF
TGTGCCAGTAGTAACACCTGGACCTCGGGAAGGACACCCCTCCACTTT
>NA|TRBJ2-2|NA|TRBV10-2
CASVADIQAGELFF
TGCGCCAGTGTAGCGGACATCCAAGCAGGGGAGCTGTTTTTT
>NA|TRBJ1-6|NA|TRBV28
CASSLAGAPSPLHF
TGTGCCAGCAGTTTGGCTGGGGCCCCCTCACCCCTCCACTTT
>NA|TRBJ1-4|NA|TRBV30
CAWSASGPYEKLFF
TGTGCCTGGAGTGCGTCAGGTCCGTACGAAAAACTGTTTTTT
>NA|TRBJ2-2|TRBD2|TRBV7-9
CASSQRGVGVGGELFF
TGTGCCAGCAGCCAGCGGGGAGTCGGAGTCGGCGGGGAGCTGTTTTTT
>NA|TRBJ1-1|NA|TRBV6-2/TRBV6-3
CASSYSVRGPQSEAFF
TGTGCCAGCAGTTACTCCGTTAGGGGACCGCAATCTGAAGCTTTCTTT
>NA|TRBJ2-6|NA|TRBV5-6
CASSLRTTSSGANVLTF
TGTGCCAGCAGCTTGAGGACGACGAGCTCTGGGGCCAACGTCCTGACTTTC
>NA|TRBJ2-5|NA|TRBV18
CASSPGGRETQYF
TGTGCCAGCTCACCAGGGGGACGTGAGACCCAGTACTTC
>once|TRBJ2-3|NA|TRBV7-2
CASSPSIITDTQYF
TGTGCCAGCAGCCCGTCGATTATCACAGATACGCAGTATTTT
>NA|TRBJ2-1|NA|TRBV9
CASSVGYANEQFF
TGTGCCAGCAGCGTAGGTTACGCCAATGAGCAGTTCTTC
>NA|TRBJ2-1|NA|TRBV5-1
CASSLSLGANEQFF
TGCGCCAGCAGCTTGTCTCTGGGGGCCAATGAGCAGTTCTTC
>NA|TRBJ1-1|NA|TRBV5-1
CASRDSVNTEAFF
TGCGCCAGCAGAGACAGCGTGAACACTGAAGCTTTCTTT
>few|TRBJ1-2|NA|TRBV3-1/TRBV3-2
CASSQGGYGYTF
TGTGCCAGCAGCCAAGGTGGATATGGCTACACCTTC
>few|TRBJ1-5|TRBD1|TRBV5-1
CASSLETGGNSNQPQHF
TGCGCCAGCAGCTTGGAAACAGGGGGAAATAGCAATCAGCCCCAGCATTTT
>NA|TRBJ1-6|NA|TRBV30
CAWSVEGRPGLNSPLHF
TGTGCCTGGAGTGTAGAGGGCCGCCCGGGACTTAATTCACCCCTCCACTTT
>NA|TRBJ1-2|NA|TRBV5-1
CASSLGEVYGYTF
TGCGCCAGCAGCTTGGGGGAAGTCTATGGCTACACCTTC
>NA|TRBJ2-1|TRBD2|TRBV3-1/TRBV3-2
CASMSGGAFNEQFF
TGTGCCAGCATGAGCGGGGGGGCCTTCAATGAGCAGTTCTTC
>NA|TRBJ2-3|TRBD2|TRBV5-4
CASSRTSGGPGDTQYF
TGTGCCAGCAGCAGAACTAGCGGGGGCCCTGGGGATACGCAGTATTTT
>NA|TRBJ2-1|TRBD2|TRBV10-1
CASSVSSGTYNEQFF
TGCGCCAGCAGTGTTTCTAGCGGAACTTACAATGAGCAGTTCTTC
>NA|TRBJ1-5|NA|TRBV30
CAWRTDANQPQHF
TGTGCCTGGAGGACAGACGCCAATCAGCCCCAGCATTTT
>NA|TRBJ1-2|NA|TRBV29-1
CSVTGNGYTF
TGCAGCGTTACAGGGAACGGCTACACCTTC
>few|TRBJ1-1|NA|TRBV7-8
CASSLVGAFVGTEAFF
TGTGCCAGCAGCTTAGTGGGAGCTTTCGTGGGGACTGAAGCTTTCTTT
>NA|TRBJ2-1|TRBD2|TRBV3-1/TRBV3-2
CASTQLAAGGPYNEQFF
TGTGCCAGCACCCAACTAGCTGCGGGGGGACCTTACAATGAGCAGTTCTTC
>NA|TRBJ1-1|TRBD1|TRBV28
CASPSTGGTEAFF
TGTGCCAGCCCCTCGACAGGGGGCACTGAAGCTTTCTTT